The present entry profiles one T cell receptor beta chain with its context. Its specificity is unknown. According to the study, genomic DNA was the template for TCR beta VDJ and CDR3 profiling. Each CDR3 protein is one row after TCRdb ran MiXCR on the reads. The sample contains 400,000 to 450,000 distinct CDR3 sequences, about two thirds of which appear only once. The sample is drawn from a study of CD8+CD57+ T cells in acquired aplastic anemia. Turning to the study itself: Yields of DNA that came from sorted CD4+ and CD8+ cells averaged roughly 3.3 ug. Sequencing produced an average of around 10 million reads per healthy donor for CD4+ cells.

This CDR3 has 11 residues. V lost 5 bases and J 4 bases, leaving 5 bases between the germline ends. Germline CDR1 reads SQVTM; CDR2 reads ANQGSEA. Study-wide results and caveats: Over 25 CD8+ CDR3 sequences occurred in both the patients and the controls.

The sequence was obtained from a human donor in good health, serving as a control. The chain recombines TRBV29-1 with TRBJ2-2; no reliable D call. Input material: sorted CD4+, CD8+, or CD8+CD57+ T cells (not recorded which) from PBMCs. As DNA, the CDR3 is TGCAGCGTTAGCGCCACCGGGGAGCTGTTTTTT. This gives the protein CSVSATGELFF.